What follows are 22 T cell receptor beta chains derived from one specimen sequenced in a study of shared clonotypes between healthy human individuals. The repertoire was sequenced with immunoSEQ multiplex PCR; TCRdb's copy has only in-frame clones and lacks some. The table includes roughly 1.5 million clones, 95% to 99% detected once. Sequenced: naive CD4+ T cells sorted from blood. The sample's subset: CD45RA+ positively selected. The receptors stem from a man younger than 40 in good health.

The V gene is TRBV5-1, the J gene TRBJ2-3, with 16 positions matching TRBD2. This CDR3 contains 16 residues. V shed 4 bases, J shed 5 bases, and the junction held 4 bases outside the gene matches. Germline V gene data show CDR1 as SGHRS and CDR2 as YFSETQ. This chain's CDR3 is CASSPGLAGGVDTQYF. The CDR3 DNA is TGCGCCAGCAGCCCGGGACTAGCGGGAGGGGTAGATACGCAGTATTTT.

DNA of the CDR3: TGTGCCAGCAGCTTAAAGGGAGCCAAAGGAAACACTGAAGCTTTCTTT. Translated: CASSLKGAKGNTEAFF. V is TRBV7-2 and J is TRBJ1-1; D unclear. From germline, CDR1 is SGHTA and CDR2 FQGNSA. V was clipped by 2 bases and J by 2 bases, with 15 bases between them. This CDR3 is 16 amino acids long. The full variable domain, rest sourced from reference TRBV7-2 and TRBJ1-1, is GAGVSQSPSNKVTEKGKDVELRCDPISGHTALYWYRQSLGQGLEFLIYFQGNSAPDKSGLPSDRFSAERTGGSVSTLTIQRTQQEDSAVYLCASSLKGAKGNTEAFFGQGTRLTVV.

The chain has TRBV28 and TRBJ2-7; 9 positions agree with TRBD1. This CDR3 spans 14 amino acids. V was clipped by 6 bases and J by 2 bases; unmatched bases: 5. Germline assignment: CDR1 MDHEN and CDR2 SYDVKM. The chain's CDR3 is CASRKTGGTYEQYF. The CDR3 region has the DNA TGTGCCAGCAGGAAGACAGGGGGGACCTACGAGCAGTACTTC.

This chain joins TRBV5-1 and TRBJ1-4, with D perhaps matching TRBD1 (5 bases). The CDR3 extends over 14 amino acids. Germline CDR1 reads SGHRS; CDR2 reads YFSETQ. Trimming stripped 4 bases from V and 8 bases from J, with 15 bases between. CDR3 sequence: CASSEGGAGEKLFF. CDR3 sequence (DNA): TGCGCCAGCAGCGAGGGTGGGGCTGGGGAAAAACTGTTTTTT. Combining the CDR3 with reference TRBV5-1 and TRBJ1-4 gives the whole variable domain KAGVTQTPRYLIKTRGQQVTLSCSPISGHRSVSWYQQTPGQGLQFLFEYFSETQRNKGNFPGRFSGRQFSNSRSEMNVSTLELGDSALYLCASSEGGAGEKLFFGSGTQLSVL.

The rearrangement joins TRBV6-5 to TRBJ2-1; weak D call: TRBD2 (7 bases). Germline values: CDR1 MNHEY, CDR2 SVGAGI. V was cut by 0 bases and J by 9 bases, with 12 bases left in between. CDR3 length equals 14 residues. CDR3 in amino acids: CASSYSGGQGEQFF. CDR3 sequence (DNA): TGTGCCAGCAGTTACTCCGGGGGGCAGGGTGAGCAGTTCTTC.

This clone has just a few counts. The J gene is TRBJ1-2, the V gene TRBV7-9; D not resolved. Germline V gene lookup returns CDR1 SEHNR and CDR2 FQNEAQ (reference sequence). CDR3 length equals 14 residues. Trimming removed 5 bases at V and 1 base at J, with 11 bases between. CDR3 nucleotides: TGTGCCAGCAGCCCCGGAGCGGGTAACTATGGCTACACCTTC. It yields the protein CASSPGAGNYGYTF.

In this sample, this clone turned up once. V gene TRBV7-6 combines with J gene TRBJ2-1; 7 nucleotides line up with TRBD2. CDR3 size: 15 residues. The germline V gene encodes CDR1 SGHVS and CDR2 FNYEAQ. The J segment lost 4 bases and the V segment lost 5 bases, leaving 8 bases of the junction unmatched. CDR3 region: CASSTGKGGYNEQFF. For the CDR3, the DNA is TGTGCCAGCAGCACGGGGAAGGGAGGGTACAATGAGCAGTTCTTC.

The sample holds a few counts of this clone. This rearrangement joins TRBV7-8 to TRBJ1-5; unclear D gene. V dropped 2 bases and J dropped 6 bases, with 11 bases sitting between them. Per germline, CDR1 SGHVS and CDR2 FQNEAQ. The CDR3 is 14 residues long. Here the CDR3 DNA reads TGTGCCAGCAGCTTAAGTTTGTCGGGTCAGCCCCAGCATTTT. Translating gives CASSLSLSGQPQHF.

DNA for the CDR3: TGTGCCAGCAGCCTAGCCCATAATTCCTACAATGAGCAGTTCTTC. It specifies CASSLAHNSYNEQFF. The chain employs TRBV7-3 and TRBJ2-1, with D perhaps TRBD2 (5 bases). Germline-derived CDR1 and CDR2 are SGHTA and FQGTGA. Trimming stripped 5 bases from V and 1 base from J, with 12 bases between. CDR3 length: 15 residues.

This chain links TRBV2 with TRBJ2-1; D is possibly TRBD2 (6 bases). With 6 bases removed from V and 9 bases from J, the gap between germline ends came to 21 bases. CDR1 is SNHLY, CDR2 FYNNEI, per germline. The CDR3 is 15 residues long. CDR3 region: CASSQTVASVSEQFF. CDR3 coding DNA: TGTGCCAGCAGCCAGACGGTGGCTAGCGTTAGTGAGCAGTTCTTC.

The chain employs TRBV5-1 and TRBJ2-7; 8 nucleotides agree with TRBD2. Germline CDR1 and CDR2: SGHRS and YFSETQ. The CDR3 totals 19 residues. V lost 1 base and J lost 1; bases outside the gene matches: 16. DNA of the CDR3: TGCGCCAGCAGCTTGTTTCTCATTAGCCGGGAGGGCCCTTCCTACGAGCAGTACTTC. This encodes CASSLFLISREGPSYEQYF.

The V call is TRBV18, the J call TRBJ2-1; 7 bases align to TRBD2. In germline, CDR1 is KGHSH, CDR2 LQKENI. Trimming took 3 bases from V and 9 from J; bases not matched to a gene: 8. CDR3 size: 14 residues. CDR3 sequence (DNA): TGTGCCAGCTCACCCCCGGGGAGGGATCCTGAGCAGTTCTTC. This encodes CASSPPGRDPEQFF.

The rearrangement uses TRBV7-3 and TRBJ2-6; D uncertain. The V end was cut by 3 bases, the J end by 0 bases, with 3 bases between. Germline V CDR1 and CDR2: SGHTA, FQGTGA. This CDR3 is built from 14 residues. This CDR3 reads CASSFSSGANVLTF. DNA for the CDR3: TGTGCCAGCAGCTTTAGCTCTGGGGCCAACGTCCTGACTTTC.

The chain recombines TRBV29-1 with TRBJ2-1; TRBD2 matches at 12 bases. The CDR3 sequence is 16 residues long. Per the germline V gene, CDR1 is SQVTM and CDR2 is ANQGSEA. The V gene end was trimmed by 0 bases and the J gene end by 8 bases; junction bases not matched to a gene: 8. The chain's CDR3 is CSVEDPGLAGFYEQFF. The DNA of the CDR3 is TGCAGCGTTGAAGACCCGGGACTAGCGGGTTTCTATGAGCAGTTCTTC.

This sequence joins TRBV5-1 and TRBJ1-3; D not resolved. Trimming stripped 4 bases from V and 2 bases from J, with 13 bases between. CDR3 length: 15 residues. Germline CDR1 and CDR2: SGHRS and YFSETQ. CDR3 sequence: CASSLARSAGNTIYF. CDR3 nucleotides: TGCGCCAGCAGCCTCGCGCGGTCCGCTGGAAACACCATATATTTT. The full variable domain, in which reference TRBV5-1 and TRBJ1-3 provide the parts outside the CDR3, is KAGVTQTPRYLIKTRGQQVTLSCSPISGHRSVSWYQQTPGQGLQFLFEYFSETQRNKGNFPGRFSGRQFSNSRSEMNVSTLELGDSALYLCASSLARSAGNTIYFGEGSWLTVV.

The genes are TRBV30 and TRBJ2-5; 11 bases are shared with TRBD2. The germline V gene has CDR1 GTSNPN and CDR2 SVGIG (reference sequence). The CDR3 consists of 14 residues. J lost 4 bases, V lost 2 bases, and 3 bases had no gene match. The CDR3 region is CAWSLLAGGETQYF. The DNA for the CDR3 is TGTGCCTGGAGTTTGCTAGCGGGAGGAGAGACCCAGTACTTC.

This sequence joins TRBV28 and TRBJ2-5; D tentatively fits TRBD1 or TRBD2 (5 bases each). The CDR3 is 13 amino acids. V shed 10 bases and J shed 2 bases, with 14 bases lying between them. Germline V gene lookup returns CDR1 MDHEN and CDR2 SYDVKM. The CDR3 sequence: CANRGRAQETQYF. The CDR3 DNA sequence: TGTGCCAACCGGGGCAGAGCTCAAGAGACCCAGTACTTC. Complete variable domain (other parts from reference TRBV28 and TRBJ2-5): DVKVTQSSRYLVKRTGEKVFLECVQDMDHENMFWYRQDPGLGLRLIYFSYDVKMKEKGDIPEGYSVSREKKERFSLILESASTNQTSMYLCANRGRAQETQYFGPGTRLLVL.

The genes are TRBV7-9 and TRBJ2-7, with a tentative D call TRBD2 (6 bases). V was cut by 8 bases and J by 1 base, with 24 bases left in between. The CDR3 runs 17 residues. Looked up from germline, CDR1 is SEHNR and CDR2 is FQNEAQ (reference sequence). This chain's CDR3 is CASLYPGVAILSYEQYF. CDR3 in DNA: TGTGCCAGCCTTTACCCGGGAGTAGCAATCTTATCCTACGAGCAGTACTTC.

The rearrangement uses TRBV19 and TRBJ1-1; tentatively, D is TRBD1 (5 bases). V was shortened by 7 bases and J by 5 bases, with 17 bases between the two germline ends. Looked up from germline, CDR1 is LNHDA and CDR2 is SQIVND (reference sequence). The CDR3 covers 14 residues. The CDR3, as DNA: TGTGCCAGTACAGCTTGGGGGGTTGGGACTGAAGCTTTCTTT. It specifies CASTAWGVGTEAFF.

The chain is built from TRBV18 and TRBJ2-1; 7 bases fit TRBD2. The germline V gene encodes CDR1 KGHSH and CDR2 LQKENI. CDR3 length: 16 residues. V was pared by 3 bases and J by 7 bases, with 12 bases of the junction left unmatched. CDR3 sequence (DNA): TGTGCCAGCTCACCTGGTGGGCGGGAGAGCATTAATGAGCAGTTCTTC. It is translated as CASSPGGRESINEQFF.

In its sample, this clone was seen once. This chain joins TRBV28 and TRBJ2-6, with a tentative D call TRBD2 (6 bases). CDR1 and CDR2 (germline): MDHEN, SYDVKM. The V and J ends lost 0 bases and 4 bases respectively, with 13 bases between them. The CDR3 is 17 residues long. The DNA of the CDR3 is TGTGCCAGCAGTTTATGGGGGGGAAGAGTAGGGGCCAACGTCCTGACTTTC. Its translation is CASSLWGGRVGANVLTF. The full variable domain, rest sourced from reference TRBV28 and TRBJ2-6, is DVKVTQSSRYLVKRTGEKVFLECVQDMDHENMFWYRQDPGLGLRLIYFSYDVKMKEKGDIPEGYSVSREKKERFSLILESASTNQTSMYLCASSLWGGRVGANVLTFGAGSRLTVL.

The V gene is TRBV18, the J gene TRBJ1-3; no definite D call. CDR1 and CDR2 from the germline V gene are KGHSH and LQKENI. Trimming left V 2 bases short and J 0 bases short, with 11 bases between. This CDR3 contains 16 residues. The CDR3 coding sequence is TGTGCCAGCTCACCAAGCGCAGCCCGCTCTGGAAACACCATATATTTT. Protein sequence: CASSPSAARSGNTIYF.